These T cell receptor beta chains were read from a single sample in a study of PD-L1 blockade in urothelial cancer. The repertoire was sequenced with immunoSEQ multiplex PCR; TCRdb's copy has only in-frame clones and lacks some. The sample shows 35,000 to 50,000 clones, 65% to 85% of them seen only once. Sequencing used PBMCs, obtained around atezolizumab (anti-PD-L1) treatment. These receptors came from a man in his sixties with urothelial cancer. Both conserved end residues are part of each CDR3. A D gene is named only where the DNA matches it firmly. The listing skips clone size in some rows; elsewhere it reads once, few, many or a size class.

d_call | j_call | clone_size | v_call | cdr3_aa | cdr3_nt
. | TRBJ2-6 | . | TRBV7-9 | CASSSSGANVLTF | TGTGCCAGTTCCTCCTCTGGGGCCAACGTCCTGACTTTC
. | TRBJ2-3 | . | TRBV4-1 | CASSLPVDTQYF | TGCGCCAGCAGCCTACCGGTAGATACGCAGTATTTT
. | TRBJ2-3 | . | TRBV14 | CASSRADTDTQYF | TGTGCCAGCAGCCGCGCGGACACAGATACGCAGTATTTT
TRBD2 | TRBJ2-7 | . | TRBV9 | CASSPGLASYEQYF | TGTGCCAGCAGCCCCGGACTAGCTAGCTACGAGCAGTACTTC
. | TRBJ2-7 | . | TRBV6-5 | CASSPRTLAYEQYF | TGTGCCAGCAGTCCCAGGACTCTCGCCTACGAGCAGTACTTC
TRBD1 | TRBJ1-3 | . | TRBV5-1 | CASSLHEGASGNTIYF | TGCGCCAGCAGCCTCCATGAGGGGGCCTCTGGAAACACCATATATTTT
TRBD1 | TRBJ1-1 | . | TRBV14 | CASSQWGQGARTEAFF | TGTGCCAGCAGCCAATGGGGACAGGGGGCGCGTACTGAAGCTTTCTTT
TRBD2 | TRBJ2-1 | . | TRBV2 | CASAAGTTYSFF | TGTGCCAGCGCCGCCGGGACTACCTATAGTTTCTTC
. | TRBJ2-1 | . | TRBV7-8 | CASSLARAGRSDNEQFF | TGTGCCAGCAGCTTAGCGAGGGCGGGGCGTAGCGACAATGAGCAGTTCTTC
. | TRBJ2-3 | . | TRBV4-3 | CASSRDSYTDTQYF | TGCGCCAGCAGCAGGGACTCCTACACAGATACGCAGTATTTT
. | TRBJ1-4 | . | TRBV5-8 | CASSFAGKRNEKLFF | TGTGCCAGCAGCTTCGCAGGGAAACGGAATGAAAAACTGTTTTTT
. | TRBJ2-7 | few | TRBV18 | CASSPGQSSYEQYF | TGTGCCAGCTCCCCGGGACAAAGCTCCTACGAGCAGTACTTC
TRBD1 | TRBJ1-2 | . | TRBV18 | CASSPQGASFGYTF | TGTGCCAGCTCACCACAGGGGGCGTCGTTTGGCTACACCTTC
TRBD1 | TRBJ1-5 | . | TRBV28 | CASSWQGAQPQHF | TGTGCCAGCAGTTGGCAGGGGGCACAGCCCCAGCATTTT
TRBD2 | TRBJ2-3 | . | TRBV2 | CASSVAGGWDTQYF | TGTGCCAGCAGTGTAGCGGGAGGCTGGGATACGCAGTATTTT
TRBD2 | TRBJ2-1 | . | TRBV2 | CASRPGLAEPSSYNEQFF | TGTGCCAGCAGACCCGGACTAGCGGAGCCCAGCTCCTACAATGAGCAGTTCTTC
. | TRBJ1-1 | . | TRBV6-6 | CASILSGAEAFF | TGTGCCAGCATCCTCTCCGGGGCTGAAGCTTTCTTT
TRBD1 | TRBJ2-7 | . | TRBV6-5 | CASSSGGLSSYEQYF | TGTGCCAGCAGCTCAGGGGGCCTCTCCTCCTACGAGCAGTACTTC
. | TRBJ2-3 | . | TRBV6-1 | CASSRDYPSTDTQYF | TGTGCCAGCAGTCGCGACTACCCAAGCACAGATACGCAGTATTTT
TRBD1 | TRBJ2-1 | . | TRBV6-1 | CASSVTSGQGSNEQFF | TGTGCCAGCAGTGTTACCTCGGGACAGGGTTCCAATGAGCAGTTCTTC
TRBD2 | TRBJ2-7 | once | TRBV11-3 | CASSPSGGAREQYF | TGTGCCAGCAGCCCTAGCGGGGGGGCTCGGGAGCAGTACTTC
. | TRBJ1-4 | few | TRBV15 | CATSRGQASEKLFF | TGTGCCACCAGCAGAGGGCAGGCAAGTGAAAAACTGTTTTTT
. | TRBJ1-2 | once | TRBV29-1 | CSVEGGTGNGYTF | TGCAGCGTTGAAGGAGGAACAGGGAACGGCTACACCTTC
. | TRBJ1-1 | . | TRBV7-2 | CASSLRLLVEAFF | TGTGCCAGCAGCTTACGTCTCCTGGTCGAGGCTTTCTTT